Shown below are 14 T cell receptor beta chains from a single sample sequenced in a study of blood T cells in healthy people across ages. With a J-beta primer mix and a sample-barcoded 5' primer, a second PCR ran about 7 to 11 cycles. MiXCR was run by TCRdb on the 5' RACE reads, yielding one entry per CDR3 protein. The table records about 680,000 distinct CDR3 sequences, 45% to 50% of them present only once. The material sequenced was blood. These receptor sequences come from a woman aged 55-69 years in good health.

The V and J genes are TRBV7-2 and TRBJ2-3, with D perhaps assigned TRBD1 or TRBD2 (5 bases each). V shed 4 bases and J shed 3 bases, with 11 bases lying between them. The CDR3 extends over 14 amino acids. Germline V gene data show CDR1 as SGHTA and CDR2 as FQGNSA. The DNA of the CDR3 is TGTGCCAGCAGCTACCTGGGACCAACAGATACGCAGTATTTT. It is translated as CASSYLGPTDTQYF.

This rearrangement joins TRBV5-1 to TRBJ1-1; no clear D gene. V lost 1 base to trimming and J lost 1 base, with 17 bases between them. The length of the CDR3 is 17 residues. Germline V gene sequence: CDR1 SGHRS, CDR2 YFSETQ. The CDR3 bases are TGCGCCAGCAGCTTGTTTTTCTCGGATCGCGGGAACACTGAAGCTTTCTTT. This sequence encodes CASSLFFSDRGNTEAFF.

The CDR3 coding sequence is TGTGCCAGCTCACCACGACGGGGGGAAGGGGGTCAAGAGACCCAGTACTTC. It is translated as CASSPRRGEGGQETQYF. The chain is built from TRBV18 and TRBJ2-5; D possibly corresponds to TRBD2 (7 bases). The CDR3 has 17 amino acids. V dropped 1 base and J dropped 2 bases, with 17 bases sitting between them. Looked up from germline, CDR1 is KGHSH and CDR2 is LQKENI.

This clonotype was detected only a few times. The chain carries TRBV9 and TRBJ1-1, with TRBD1 identical over 8 bases. J gave up 3 bases and V 2 bases, and 6 bases lay outside the gene matches. Germline V gives CDR1 SGDLS, CDR2 YYNGEE. The CDR3 extends over 15 amino acids. The CDR3 DNA reads as TGTGCCAGCAGCGTTACGGACAGGGCGGACACTGAAGCTTTCTTT. Translating it yields CASSVTDRADTEAFF.

The V gene is TRBV2, the J gene TRBJ1-4; 9 positions match TRBD1. The CDR3 is 15 amino acids. V was clipped by 1 base and J by 5 bases; unmatched bases: 2. Germline CDR1 is SNHLY and CDR2 is FYNNEI. CDR3 protein: CASSEGGTGNEKLFF. The CDR3 coding sequence is TGTGCCAGCAGTGAAGGGGGGACAGGGAATGAAAAACTGTTTTTT.

About this clonotype: A clone one base away is much larger, so this may be a read error. The chain couples TRBV9 to TRBJ2-1, with 9 bases aligning to TRBD2. Germline CDR1 and CDR2: SGDLS and YYNGEE. The CDR3 has 15 residues. The V segment lost 2 bases and the J segment 13 bases; nucleotides outside the gene matches: 13. The CDR3 nucleotides are TGTGCCAGCAGCGTGACGACTAGCGGAAAAGAGACCCAGTTCTTC. This encodes CASSVTTSGKETQFF.

This clonotype was seen at least ten times. The chain is built from TRBV2 and TRBJ2-7, with 7 positions matching TRBD1. The CDR3 contains 14 residues. V lost 6 bases, J lost 5 bases, and 10 bases stayed unmatched. Germline CDR1 reads SNHLY; CDR2 reads FYNNEI. The CDR3 reads CASRGGGGPDEQYF. CDR3 nucleotides: TGTGCCAGCAGAGGGGGCGGAGGCCCCGACGAGCAGTACTTC.

V gene TRBV4-3 combines with J gene TRBJ1-6; perhaps TRBD1 as D (6 bases). CDR1 is LGHNA, CDR2 YSLEER, per germline. The CDR3 extends over 17 amino acids. The V gene lost 3 bases and the J gene lost 0 bases, with 12 bases spanning the gap. The chain's CDR3 is CASSQGDRSSYNSPLHF. CDR3 in DNA: TGCGCCAGCAGCCAGGGAGACAGGAGCTCCTATAATTCACCCCTCCACTTT.

The rearrangement uses TRBV7-9 and TRBJ2-3; TRBD1 matches at 7 bases. The CDR3 covers 15 residues. The J segment lost 0 bases and the V segment lost 3 bases, leaving 3 bases of the junction unmatched. CDR1 is SEHNR and CDR2 is FQNEAQ in the germline V gene (reference sequence). The CDR3 spells CASSFTGASTDTQYF. In DNA form, the CDR3 reads TGTGCCAGCAGCTTTACAGGGGCTAGCACAGATACGCAGTATTTT.

This clonotype was seen only a few times. The chain recombines TRBV3-1 with TRBJ1-2, with unresolved D. CDR3 size: 15 residues. Trimming took 1 base from V and 5 from J, leaving 14 bases between them. Germline V gives CDR1 LGHDT, CDR2 YNNKEL (reference sequence). DNA for the CDR3: TGTGCCAGCAGCCAAGGTAGCAGTGTAGGGTATGGCTACACCTTC. Its protein is CASSQGSSVGYGYTF.

The J gene is TRBJ2-7, the V gene TRBV20-1, with D unresolved. CDR1 and CDR2 (germline): DFQATT, SNEGSKA (reference sequence). The germline V and J ends were trimmed by 3 bases and 1 base, with 19 bases remaining between them. The CDR3 is 16 residues long. CDR3 region: CSASEQVPKLSYEQYF. The CDR3 nucleotides read TGCAGTGCTAGCGAGCAGGTTCCAAAACTTTCCTACGAGCAGTACTTC.

J is TRBJ1-6 and V is TRBV7-9; 9 bases align to TRBD1. Germline loops: CDR1 SEHNR, CDR2 FQNEAQ (reference sequence). V shed 5 bases and J 5 bases; nucleotides not matched to a gene: 10. The CDR3 covers 17 residues. This CDR3 is CASSPRTGTGNNSPLHF. CDR3 nucleotide sequence: TGTGCCAGCAGCCCCAGAACCGGGACAGGGAATAATTCACCCCTCCACTTT.

On this clonotype itself: The junction does not match germline at one end; this may be a read error. The chain has TRBV7-2 and TRBJ1-2, with D possibly matching TRBD1 (5 bases). This CDR3 comprises 14 residues. CDR1 is SGHTA and CDR2 is FQGNSA in the germline V gene. The CDR3 sequence is CDSRPRTGPYGYTF. CDR3 DNA: TGTGACAGCAGGCCCCGGACGGGACCCTATGGCTACACCTTC.

The chain is built from TRBV4-2 and TRBJ2-1, with D perhaps matching TRBD2 (6 bases). Trimming stripped 1 base from V and 8 bases from J, with 15 bases between. The CDR3 consists of 15 residues. CDR1 and CDR2 from the germline V gene are LGHNA and YNFKEQ. The chain's CDR3 is CASSQGAGGGDEQFF. The CDR3, as DNA: TGTGCCAGCAGCCAAGGAGCCGGAGGAGGGGATGAGCAGTTCTTC.